The rows below give T cell receptor beta chains drawn from one sample of a study of T cells in Graves' hyperthyroidism and ophthalmopathy. TCRdb re-analysed the multiplex PCR reads in MiXCR, keeping a single row per CDR3 protein. The data hold over 350,000 distinct CDR3 sequences, with roughly an eighth observed a single time. The sequencing input was blood. Every receptor here comes from a man aged 50-59 years with Graves' ophthalmopathy. CDR3s include the opening cysteine and the closing phenylalanine or tryptophan. D genes are given only for firm matches. Only part of the rows carry a size: once, few, many, or a class if the clone is expanded.

j_call d_call v_call clone_size cdr3_aa cdr3_nt
TRBJ2-7 - TRBV19 many CASSAGSNYEQYF TGTGCCAGTAGTGCCGGGAGTAACTACGAGCAGTACTTC
TRBJ2-5 - TRBV29-1 many CSVGAGERQETQYF TGCAGCGTTGGGGCGGGCGAGCGCCAAGAGACCCAGTACTTC
TRBJ2-7 - TRBV18 few CASSPRGGSEQYF TGTGCCAGCTCACCAAGGGGCGGCAGCGAGCAGTACTTC
TRBJ1-1 TRBD1 TRBV7-2 few CASSLVQGPTEAFF TGTGCCAGCAGCTTAGTACAGGGGCCTACTGAAGCTTTCTTT
TRBJ1-2 - TRBV19 few CASSGHQYGYTF TGTGCCAGTAGTGGGCACCAGTATGGCTACACCTTC
TRBJ2-2 TRBD2 TRBV27 few CASSLFSLAGGLGGELFF TGTGCCAGCAGTTTATTTTCTCTTGCGGGAGGCCTCGGGGGGGAGCTGTTTTTT
TRBJ2-7 - TRBV5-4 few CASSLGGSTYEQYF TGTGCCAGCAGCTTGGGCGGGTCTACCTACGAGCAGTACTTC
TRBJ2-5 - TRBV13 - CASSASRTVQETQYF TGTGCCAGCAGTGCCTCCCGGACAGTTCAAGAGACCCAGTACTTC
TRBJ2-7 TRBD1 TRBV7-7 few CASSPGSGTGGSYEQYF TGTGCTAGCAGCCCCGGTTCTGGGACAGGGGGTTCCTACGAGCAGTACTTC
TRBJ2-7 TRBD2 TRBV6-2/TRBV6-3 - CASSSPSGSSYEQYF TGTGCCAGCAGTTCCCCTAGCGGGAGCTCCTACGAGCAGTACTTC
TRBJ2-3 TRBD2 TRBV30 few CAWTLGTSGRATDTQYF TGTGCCTGGACGCTCGGGACTAGCGGGAGAGCCACAGATACGCAGTATTTT
TRBJ1-2 TRBD1 TRBV18 many CASSPGTDYGYTF TGTGCCAGCTCCCCCGGGACAGACTATGGCTACACCTTC
TRBJ2-7 TRBD2 TRBV20-1 few CSARNKTSGFYEQYF TGCAGTGCTAGAAATAAAACTAGCGGTTTCTACGAGCAGTACTTC
TRBJ1-2 TRBD1 TRBV3-1 many CASSQDWDSSYGYTF TGTGCCAGCAGCCAAGACTGGGACAGCTCCTATGGCTACACCTTC
TRBJ1-2 - TRBV29-1 - CSVVVSNYGYTF TGCAGCGTTGTGGTCTCTAACTATGGCTACACCTTC
TRBJ2-1 TRBD2 TRBV7-9 many CAIPPSGRMVSYNEQFF TGTGCTATCCCCCCTAGCGGGAGAATGGTTTCCTACAATGAGCAGTTCTTC
TRBJ1-2 - TRBV12-3/TRBV12-4 - CASTLRTGRGGYTF TGTGCCAGCACCCTCAGGACCGGGCGCGGTGGCTACACCTTC
TRBJ2-3 - TRBV5-6 - CASSFSSLTTDTQYF TGTGCCAGCAGCTTTTCAAGCCTGACCACAGATACGCAGTATTTT
TRBJ1-1 - TRBV5-1 many CASSLGQTNTEAFF TGCGCCAGCAGCTTGGGGCAGACGAACACTGAAGCTTTCTTT
TRBJ2-1 - TRBV6-1 few CASNGVAPNEQFF TGTGCCAGCAACGGTGTGGCACCCAATGAGCAGTTCTTC
TRBJ1-4 - TRBV27 few CASSYRRDADEKLFF TGTGCCAGCAGTTACCGACGGGACGCGGATGAAAAACTGTTTTTT
TRBJ2-5 TRBD2 TRBV7-8 - CASSLAPGLAGDPPETQYF TGTGCCAGCAGCTTGGCCCCGGGACTAGCGGGAGATCCCCCAGAGACCCAGTACTTC
TRBJ2-7 TRBD2 TRBV7-9 few CASNQETSGVYEQYF TGTGCCAGCAACCAGGAAACTAGCGGGGTTTACGAGCAGTACTTC
TRBJ2-3 TRBD2 TRBV5-1 many CASSLEAGRDTQYF TGCGCCAGCAGCTTGGAAGCGGGAAGAGATACGCAGTATTTT
TRBJ1-4 - TRBV7-6 many CASSLRRTATNEKLFF TGTGCCAGCAGCTTACGGCGGACAGCAACTAATGAAAAACTGTTTTTT
TRBJ1-1 - TRBV20-1 - CSAGMGGAEAFF TGCAGTGCTGGCATGGGGGGCGCCGAAGCTTTCTTT
TRBJ1-5 - TRBV6-1 - CASNFRPGPNQPQHF TGTGCCAGCAATTTTAGACCGGGTCCAAATCAGCCCCAGCATTTT
TRBJ1-2 - TRBV28 many CASPKKANYGYTF TGTGCCAGCCCTAAGAAGGCTAACTATGGCTACACCTTC
TRBJ2-7 - TRBV6-1 few CASSESNRYYEQYF TGTGCCAGCAGTGAATCGAACAGATACTACGAGCAGTACTTC
TRBJ1-1 TRBD1 TRBV19 few CASSIDPEGADTEAFF TGTGCCAGTAGTATAGATCCGGAGGGGGCGGATACTGAAGCTTTCTTT
TRBJ1-1 - TRBV19 few CASSKAENTEAFF TGTGCCAGTAGTAAGGCCGAGAACACTGAAGCTTTCTTT
TRBJ2-1 TRBD2 TRBV5-1 - CASSLQTSGSFEQFF TGCGCCAGCAGCTTGCAAACTAGCGGGAGTTTTGAGCAGTTCTTC
TRBJ2-5 - TRBV27 many CASSLSRWSETQYF TGTGCCAGCAGTTTGAGCCGGTGGTCGGAGACCCAGTACTTC
TRBJ2-7 TRBD1 TRBV5-1 many CASSRASGQGISYEQYF TGCGCCAGCAGCAGGGCTTCGGGACAGGGTATATCCTACGAGCAGTACTTC
TRBJ2-3 - TRBV7-2 many CASTAPGSSTDTQYF TGTGCCAGCACCGCCCCAGGGTCTAGCACAGATACGCAGTATTTT
TRBJ2-5 TRBD1 TRBV12-3/TRBV12-4 few CASSPDRGRRSSQETQYF TGTGCCAGCAGTCCGGACAGGGGGCGGAGGTCGTCCCAAGAGACCCAGTACTTC
TRBJ2-1 TRBD2 TRBV3-1 many CASSLLAGDLNEQFF TGTGCCAGCAGCCTACTAGCGGGAGACCTCAATGAGCAGTTCTTC
TRBJ2-7 - TRBV11-2 many CASSPPLGVEQYF TGTGCCAGCAGCCCGCCGTTAGGGGTGGAGCAGTACTTC
TRBJ2-3 - TRBV20-1 many CSATAGTDTQYF TGCAGTGCTACCGCGGGCACAGATACGCAGTATTTT
TRBJ1-2 TRBD1 TRBV28 - CASTPPGTGEGYTF TGTGCCAGCACTCCCCCGGGGACAGGAGAGGGCTACACCTTC
TRBJ2-7 TRBD1 TRBV20-1 many CSGRTGLPEQYF TGCAGTGGTCGGACAGGGCTACCCGAGCAGTACTTC
TRBJ2-7 TRBD1 TRBV5-1 many CASSLRGGDEQYF TGCGCCAGCAGCTTGAGAGGGGGCGACGAGCAGTACTTC
TRBJ1-2 TRBD1 TRBV12-3/TRBV12-4 many CASSLVGGGRGYTF TGTGCCAGCAGTTTAGTCGGAGGGGGCCGAGGCTACACCTTC
TRBJ2-1 TRBD2 TRBV15 - CATSSLVGGNEQFF TGTGCCACCAGCAGCTTGGTCGGGGGGAATGAGCAGTTCTTC
TRBJ2-1 - TRBV15 few CATSREIGAYNEQFF TGTGCCACCAGCAGAGAGATAGGTGCCTACAATGAGCAGTTCTTC
TRBJ2-5 TRBD2 TRBV3-1 once CASSQFSGRRETQYF TGTGCCAGCAGCCAGTTTAGCGGGAGACGGGAGACCCAGTACTTC
TRBJ2-3 TRBD1 TRBV5-1 few CASSLARGTGVADTQYF TGCGCCAGCAGCTTGGCCAGGGGGACAGGGGTGGCAGATACGCAGTATTTT
TRBJ2-1 - TRBV10-1 many CASSPRQISEQFF TGCGCCAGCAGTCCCAGGCAAATTAGTGAGCAGTTCTTC
TRBJ2-3 - TRBV11-2 few CASGGAAQDTQYF TGTGCCAGCGGGGGGGCTGCCCAAGATACGCAGTATTTT
TRBJ2-1 - TRBV24-1 many CATSDLRQDNEQFF TGTGCCACCAGTGATTTGCGGCAGGACAATGAGCAGTTCTTC
TRBJ2-7 - TRBV29-1 - CSVELDYSYEQYF TGCAGCGTTGAACTTGACTACTCCTACGAGCAGTACTTC